Sample share makes the clone carrying this T cell receptor (beta chain) medium-sized. Its antigen is currently unknown. Amplification by 5'RACE using constant-segment primers produced TCR alpha and TCR beta cDNA libraries that carried sample barcodes and UMIs. TCRdb independently ran MiXCR on the 5' RACE reads; one entry per CDR3 protein. Altogether 350,000 or so distinct CDR3 sequences are present, around a fifth being singletons, with the ten largest covering 20% to 25%. Looked up from germline, CDR1 is PRHDT and CDR2 is FYEKMQ (reference sequence). The CDR3 is made up of 14 amino acids. The V end was cut by 0 bases, the J end by 13 bases, with 18 bases between. This sample is part of a study of T-cell memory formation after mild COVID-19. Study in general: There were largely donor-specific TCR clusters.

Study-wide results and caveats: Clones that contracted from day 15 to 85 were balanced CD4/CD8, while later expanders leaned CD4+. Chiefly within CM and EM were the contracting CD4+ clones; CD8+ ones were within EMRA.

The clonotype comes from a man younger than 35 who had mild COVID-19 (a few samples of this study predate the infection). Cell type and time point are not known. The chain employs TRBV13 and TRBJ1-1; D is ambiguous. The sample was PBMCs or a T cell subset sorted from them (not recorded which). The CDR3 region has the DNA TGTGCCAGCAGCTTAGGCCTAATGAGGAGGGTCGATTTCTTT. Protein product: CASSLGLMRRVDFF.